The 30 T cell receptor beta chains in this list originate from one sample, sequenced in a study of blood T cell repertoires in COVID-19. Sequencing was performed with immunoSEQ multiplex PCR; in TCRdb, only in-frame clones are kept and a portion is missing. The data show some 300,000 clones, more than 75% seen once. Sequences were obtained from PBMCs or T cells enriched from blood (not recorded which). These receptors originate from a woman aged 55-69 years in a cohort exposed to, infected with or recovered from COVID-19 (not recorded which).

The DNA for the CDR3 is TGTGCCAGCAGCTTAGTGCAGGGGGCGTACGAGCAGTACTTC. Its protein product is CASSLVQGAYEQYF. The V gene is TRBV7-2, the J gene TRBJ2-7; 8 nucleotides match TRBD1. The V gene end was trimmed by 1 base and the J gene end by 4 bases; junction bases not matched to a gene: 3. CDR1 is SGHTA and CDR2 is FQGNSA in the germline V gene. This CDR3 is built from 14 residues.

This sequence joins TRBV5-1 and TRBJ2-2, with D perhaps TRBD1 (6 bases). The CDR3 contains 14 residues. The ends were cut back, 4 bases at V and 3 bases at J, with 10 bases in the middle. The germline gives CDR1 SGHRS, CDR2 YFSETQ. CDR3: CASSPGQYTGELFF. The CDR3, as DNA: TGCGCCAGCAGCCCGGGACAATACACCGGGGAGCTGTTTTTT.

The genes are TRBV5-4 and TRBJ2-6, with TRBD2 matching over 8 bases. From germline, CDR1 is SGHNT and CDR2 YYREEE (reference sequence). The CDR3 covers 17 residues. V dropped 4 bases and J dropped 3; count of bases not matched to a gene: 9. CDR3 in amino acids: CASSAAGGRSGANVLTF. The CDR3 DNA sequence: TGTGCCAGCAGCGCCGCCGGCGGGAGGAGTGGGGCCAACGTCCTGACTTTC. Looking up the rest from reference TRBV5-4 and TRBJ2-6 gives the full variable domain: ETGVTQSPTHLIKTRGQQVTLRCSSQSGHNTVSWYQQALGQGPQFIFQYYREEENGRGNFPPRFSGLQFPNYSSELNVNALELDDSALYLCASSAAGGRSGANVLTFGAGSRLTVL.

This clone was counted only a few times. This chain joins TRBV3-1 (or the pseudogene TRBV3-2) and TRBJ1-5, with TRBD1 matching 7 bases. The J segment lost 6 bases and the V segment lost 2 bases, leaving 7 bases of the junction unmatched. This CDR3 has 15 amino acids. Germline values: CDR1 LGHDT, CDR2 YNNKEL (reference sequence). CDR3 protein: CASSQREGAGQPQHF. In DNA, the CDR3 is TGTGCCAGCAGCCAACGAGAGGGGGCGGGTCAGCCCCAGCATTTT.

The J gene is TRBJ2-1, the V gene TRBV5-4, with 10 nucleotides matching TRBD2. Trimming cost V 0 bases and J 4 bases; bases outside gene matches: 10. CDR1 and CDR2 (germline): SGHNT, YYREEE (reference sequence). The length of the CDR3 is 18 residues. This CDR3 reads CASSLVLLAGEWYNEQFF. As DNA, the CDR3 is TGTGCCAGCAGCTTGGTGCTGCTAGCGGGAGAGTGGTACAATGAGCAGTTCTTC.

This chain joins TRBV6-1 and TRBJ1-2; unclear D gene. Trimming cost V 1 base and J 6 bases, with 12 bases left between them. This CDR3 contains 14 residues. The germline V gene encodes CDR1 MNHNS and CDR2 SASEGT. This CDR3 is CASSEGVWAHGYTF. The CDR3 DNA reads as TGTGCCAGCAGTGAAGGTGTTTGGGCGCATGGCTACACCTTC.

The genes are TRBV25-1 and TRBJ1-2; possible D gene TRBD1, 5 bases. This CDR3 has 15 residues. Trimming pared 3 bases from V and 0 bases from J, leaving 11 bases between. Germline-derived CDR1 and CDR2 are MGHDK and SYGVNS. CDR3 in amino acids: CASSDTRQPNYGYTF. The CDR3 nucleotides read TGTGCCAGCAGTGACACGAGACAGCCTAACTATGGCTACACCTTC.

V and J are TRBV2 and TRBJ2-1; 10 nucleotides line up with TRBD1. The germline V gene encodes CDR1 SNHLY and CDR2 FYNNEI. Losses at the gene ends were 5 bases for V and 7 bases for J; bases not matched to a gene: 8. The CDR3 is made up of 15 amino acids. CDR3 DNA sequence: TGTGCCAGCAGTCAGACAGGGGGCATGTTTAATGAGCAGTTCTTC. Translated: CASSQTGGMFNEQFF. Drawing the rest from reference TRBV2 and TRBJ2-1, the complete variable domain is EPEVTQTPSHQVTQMGQEVILRCVPISNHLYFYWYRQILGQKVEFLVSFYNNEISEKSEIFDDQFSVERPDGSNFTLKIRSTKLEDSAMYFCASSQTGGMFNEQFFGPGTRLTVL.

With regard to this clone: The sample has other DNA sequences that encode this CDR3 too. CDR3 nucleotides: TGTGCCAGCAGTACGACTTCCTACGAGCAGTACTTC. Its protein is CASSTTSYEQYF. The chain links TRBV28 to TRBJ2-7; D not resolved. V gave up 5 bases and J gave up 1 base, with 6 bases separating them. The CDR3 spans 12 residues. Germline V lookup: CDR1 MDHEN, CDR2 SYDVKM.

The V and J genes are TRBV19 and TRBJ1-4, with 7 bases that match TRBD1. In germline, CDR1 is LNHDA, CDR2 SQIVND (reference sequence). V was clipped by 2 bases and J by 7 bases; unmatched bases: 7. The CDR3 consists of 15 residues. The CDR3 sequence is CASSISTGRREKLFF. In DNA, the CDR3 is TGTGCCAGTAGTATATCGACAGGGAGGCGTGAAAAACTGTTTTTT.

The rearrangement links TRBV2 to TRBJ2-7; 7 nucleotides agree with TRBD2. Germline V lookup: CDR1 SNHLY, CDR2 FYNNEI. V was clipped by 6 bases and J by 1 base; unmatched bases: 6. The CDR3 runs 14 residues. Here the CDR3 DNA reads TGTGCCAGCAGGGGGGTGCGGGGGTCCTACGAGCAGTACTTC. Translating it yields CASRGVRGSYEQYF.

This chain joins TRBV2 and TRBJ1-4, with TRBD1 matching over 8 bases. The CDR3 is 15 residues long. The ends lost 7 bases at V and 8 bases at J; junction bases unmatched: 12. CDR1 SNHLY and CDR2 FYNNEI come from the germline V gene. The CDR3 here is CASTDGQGAGEKLFF. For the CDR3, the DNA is TGTGCCAGCACCGACGGACAGGGCGCGGGAGAAAAACTGTTTTTT.

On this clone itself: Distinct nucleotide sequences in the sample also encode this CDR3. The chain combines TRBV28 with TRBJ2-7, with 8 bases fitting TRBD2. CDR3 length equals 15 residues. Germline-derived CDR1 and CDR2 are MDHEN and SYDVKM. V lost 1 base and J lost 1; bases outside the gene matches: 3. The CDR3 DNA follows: TGTGCCAGCAGTTTATCGGGACTAGGGTCCTACGAGCAGTACTTC. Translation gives CASSLSGLGSYEQYF.

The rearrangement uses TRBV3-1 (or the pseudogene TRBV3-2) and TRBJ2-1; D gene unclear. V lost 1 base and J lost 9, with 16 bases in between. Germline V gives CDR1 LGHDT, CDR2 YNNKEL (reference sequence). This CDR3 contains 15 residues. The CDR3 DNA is TGTGCCAGCAGCCAAGTCGTCGGTCCGAGAGGTGAGCAGTTCTTC. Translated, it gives CASSQVVGPRGEQFF.

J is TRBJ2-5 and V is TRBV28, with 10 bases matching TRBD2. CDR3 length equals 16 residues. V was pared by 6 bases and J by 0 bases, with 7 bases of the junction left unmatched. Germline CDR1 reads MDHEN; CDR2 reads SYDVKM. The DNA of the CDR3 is TGTGCCAGCAGCCTTGGACTAGCGGTATACCAAGAGACCCAGTACTTC. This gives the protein CASSLGLAVYQETQYF.

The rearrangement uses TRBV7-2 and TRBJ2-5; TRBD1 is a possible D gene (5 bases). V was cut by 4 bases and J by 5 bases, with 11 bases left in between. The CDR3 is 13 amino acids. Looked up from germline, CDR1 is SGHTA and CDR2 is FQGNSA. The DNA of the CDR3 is TGTGCCAGCAGCTCTGGGGCGCGGGAGACCCAGTACTTC. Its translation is CASSSGARETQYF.

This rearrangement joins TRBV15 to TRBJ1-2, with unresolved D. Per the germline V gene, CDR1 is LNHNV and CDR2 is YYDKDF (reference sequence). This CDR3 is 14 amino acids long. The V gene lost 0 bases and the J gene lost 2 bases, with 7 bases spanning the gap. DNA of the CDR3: TGTGCCACCAGCAGAGATGAGCCAAACTATGGCTACACCTTC. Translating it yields CATSRDEPNYGYTF. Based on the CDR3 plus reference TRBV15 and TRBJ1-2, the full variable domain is DAMVIQNPRYQVTQFGKPVTLSCSQTLNHNVMYWYQQKSSQAPKLLFHYYDKDFNNEADTPDNFQSRRPNTSFCFLDIRSPGLGDTAMYLCATSRDEPNYGYTFGSGTRLTVV.

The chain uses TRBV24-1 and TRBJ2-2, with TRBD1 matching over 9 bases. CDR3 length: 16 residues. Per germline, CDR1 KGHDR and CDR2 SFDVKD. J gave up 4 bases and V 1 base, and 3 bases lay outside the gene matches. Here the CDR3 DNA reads TGTGCCACCAGTGATTTCGGGACAGGGACCACCGGGGAGCTGTTTTTT. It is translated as CATSDFGTGTTGELFF.

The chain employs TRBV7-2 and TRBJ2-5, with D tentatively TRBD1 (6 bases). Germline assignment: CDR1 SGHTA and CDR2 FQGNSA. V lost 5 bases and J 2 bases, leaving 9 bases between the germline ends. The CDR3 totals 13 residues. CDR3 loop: CASSPGHQETQYF. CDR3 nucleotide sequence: TGTGCCAGCAGCCCGGGACATCAAGAGACCCAGTACTTC.

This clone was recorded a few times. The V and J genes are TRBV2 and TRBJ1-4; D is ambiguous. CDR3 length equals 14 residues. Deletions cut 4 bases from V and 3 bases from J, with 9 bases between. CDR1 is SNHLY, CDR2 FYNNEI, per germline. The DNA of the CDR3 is TGTGCCAGCAGTGCGCGGGTCCCTAATGAAAAACTGTTTTTT. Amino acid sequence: CASSARVPNEKLFF.

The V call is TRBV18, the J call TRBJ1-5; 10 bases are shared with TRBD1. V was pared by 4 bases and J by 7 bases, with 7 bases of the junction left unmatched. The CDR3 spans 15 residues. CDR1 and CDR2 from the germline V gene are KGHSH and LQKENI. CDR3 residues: CASSLRGQGGQPQHF. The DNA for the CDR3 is TGTGCCAGCTCACTGCGTGGACAGGGGGGCCAGCCCCAGCATTTT.

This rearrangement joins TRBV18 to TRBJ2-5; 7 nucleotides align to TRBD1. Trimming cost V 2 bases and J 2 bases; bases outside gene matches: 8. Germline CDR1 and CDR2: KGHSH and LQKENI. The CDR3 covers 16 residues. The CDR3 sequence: CASSPTKGTVQETQYF. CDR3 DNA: TGTGCCAGCTCACCAACCAAGGGGACAGTACAAGAGACCCAGTACTTC.

The CDR3 here is CASSVAPTDRGLRNEQFF. CDR3 sequence (DNA): TGTGCCAGCAGCGTAGCCCCAACGGACAGGGGTTTAAGGAATGAGCAGTTCTTC. The genes are TRBV9 and TRBJ2-1, with 9 bases matching TRBD1. The CDR3 has 18 amino acids. V dropped 0 bases and J dropped 7; count of bases not matched to a gene: 14. Per the germline V gene, CDR1 is SGDLS and CDR2 is YYNGEE.

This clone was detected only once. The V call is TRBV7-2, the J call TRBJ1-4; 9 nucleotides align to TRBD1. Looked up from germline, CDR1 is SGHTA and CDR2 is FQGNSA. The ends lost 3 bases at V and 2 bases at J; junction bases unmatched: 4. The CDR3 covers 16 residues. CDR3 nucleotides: TGTGCCAGCAGCTTGGACAGGGGATCCACTAATGAAAAACTGTTTTTT. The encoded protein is CASSLDRGSTNEKLFF.

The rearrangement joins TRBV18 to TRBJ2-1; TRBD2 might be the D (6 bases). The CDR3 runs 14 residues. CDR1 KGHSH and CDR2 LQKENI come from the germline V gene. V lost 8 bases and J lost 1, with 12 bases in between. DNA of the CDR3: TGTGCCAGCGCTCGGGGGAGTTCCTACAATGAGCAGTTCTTC. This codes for CASARGSSYNEQFF.

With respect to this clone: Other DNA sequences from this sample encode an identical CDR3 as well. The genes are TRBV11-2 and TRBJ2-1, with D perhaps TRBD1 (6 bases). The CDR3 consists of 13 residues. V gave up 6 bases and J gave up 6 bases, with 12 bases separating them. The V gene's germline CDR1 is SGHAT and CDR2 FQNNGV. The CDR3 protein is CASRATGRNEQFF. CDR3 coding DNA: TGTGCCAGCAGGGCAACAGGGCGCAATGAGCAGTTCTTC.

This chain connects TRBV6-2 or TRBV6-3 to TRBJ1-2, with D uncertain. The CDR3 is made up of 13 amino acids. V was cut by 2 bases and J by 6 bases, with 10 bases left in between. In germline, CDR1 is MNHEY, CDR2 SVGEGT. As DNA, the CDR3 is TGTGCCAGCAGTTACGGAGACGAAGATGGCTACACCTTC. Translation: CASSYGDEDGYTF.

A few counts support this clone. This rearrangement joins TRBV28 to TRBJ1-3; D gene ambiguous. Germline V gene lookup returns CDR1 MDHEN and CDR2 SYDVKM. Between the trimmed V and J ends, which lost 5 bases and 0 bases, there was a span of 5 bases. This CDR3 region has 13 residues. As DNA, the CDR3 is TGTGCCAGCAGTGAGGACTCTGGAAACACCATATATTTT. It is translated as CASSEDSGNTIYF.

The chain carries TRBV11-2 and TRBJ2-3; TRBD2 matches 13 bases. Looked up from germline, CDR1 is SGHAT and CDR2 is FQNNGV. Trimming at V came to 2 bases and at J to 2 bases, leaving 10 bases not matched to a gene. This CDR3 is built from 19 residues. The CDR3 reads CASSLYGLAGEGDTDTQYF. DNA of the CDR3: TGTGCCAGCAGCTTATACGGACTAGCGGGAGAAGGGGACACAGATACGCAGTATTTT.

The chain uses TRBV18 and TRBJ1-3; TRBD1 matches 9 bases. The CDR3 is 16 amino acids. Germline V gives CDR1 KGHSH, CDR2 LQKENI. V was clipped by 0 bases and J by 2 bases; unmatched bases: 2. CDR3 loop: CASSPPQGATGNTIYF. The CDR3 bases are TGTGCCAGCTCACCACCACAGGGGGCGACTGGAAACACCATATATTTT.